This T cell receptor beta chain was found in a study of blood T cell repertoires in COVID-19. In the study overall: Acute-phase and convalescent COVID-19 samples originated in the United States, Italy and Spain.

Per the original data handling: Amplification of reference gene primers provided the estimated nucleated cell counts. Method: immunoSEQ multiplex PCR; TCRdb's copy keeps in-frame clones and lacks some. V, J and clone size are those of that table, while D and trimming were read from the DNA. This sample has 500,000 to 600,000 clones, with about 88% found just once. The CDR3 runs to 13 residues. Between the trimmed V and J ends, which lost 2 bases and 4 bases, there was a span of 7 bases. CDR1 SSHAT and CDR2 FNYEAQ come from the germline V gene (reference sequence). The Seattle site enrolled patients during active infection and followed them longitudinally.

Sequencing was performed on peripheral blood. V and J are TRBV7-7 and TRBJ2-3; possible D gene TRBD2, 5 bases. The source is a woman aged 45-59 years with COVID-19, enrolled during active disease. The CDR3 DNA is TGTGCCAGCAGCTTAAAGGAGGCAGATACGCAGTATTTT. Protein product: CASSLKEADTQYF.